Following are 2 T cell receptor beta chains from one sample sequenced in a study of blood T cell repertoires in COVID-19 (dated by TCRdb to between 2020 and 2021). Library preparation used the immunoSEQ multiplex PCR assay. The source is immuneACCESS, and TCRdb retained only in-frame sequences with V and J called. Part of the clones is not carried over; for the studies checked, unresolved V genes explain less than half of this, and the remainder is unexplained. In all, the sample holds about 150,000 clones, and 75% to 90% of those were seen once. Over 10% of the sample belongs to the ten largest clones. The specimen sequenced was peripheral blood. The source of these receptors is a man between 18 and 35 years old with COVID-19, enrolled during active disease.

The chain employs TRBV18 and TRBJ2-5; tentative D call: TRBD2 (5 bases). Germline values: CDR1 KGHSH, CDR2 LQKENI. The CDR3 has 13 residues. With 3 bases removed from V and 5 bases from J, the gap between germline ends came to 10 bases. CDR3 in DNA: TGTGCCAGCTCACCCGGGAACGGGGAGACCCAGTACTTC. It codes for CASSPGNGETQYF.

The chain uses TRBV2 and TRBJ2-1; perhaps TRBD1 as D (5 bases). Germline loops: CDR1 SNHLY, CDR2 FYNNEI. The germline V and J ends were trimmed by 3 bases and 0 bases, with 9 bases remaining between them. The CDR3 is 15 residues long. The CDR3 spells CASSEGRSSYNEQFF. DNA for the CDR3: TGTGCCAGCAGTGAGGGGCGTTCCTCCTACAATGAGCAGTTCTTC.